This T cell receptor beta chain was recovered during a study of cytomegalovirus exposure and HLA in healthy donors. Study information: The same platform used for the approximately 670 first-cohort repertoires was also used for the roughly 120 validation repertoires, as a later analysis reported. The study, taken as a whole, reports: As confirmed in vitro, three CMV-associated chains were specific for CMV antigens.

Between the trimmed V and J ends, which lost 7 bases and 6 bases, there was a span of 13 bases. Germline V gene lookup returns CDR1 MNHNS and CDR2 SASEGT. The CDR3 spans 13 residues. The donors belonged to the approximately 120-subject validation cohort, separate from the roughly 670-subject first cohort. The data were produced by immunoSEQ multiplex PCR, yet TCRdb's version contains in-frame clones alone and is incomplete. The repertoire holds more than 130,000 clones, with about 91% as singletons. As to this clone: Its antigen is not known.

This clonotype originated in a woman in her late teens or twenties in good health and CMV-seropositive. This chain links TRBV6-1 with TRBJ2-1; D gene uncertain. Specimen: PBMCs. CDR3 loop: CASKSILFNEQFF. CDR3 in DNA: TGTGCCAGCAAGAGCATACTATTCAATGAGCAGTTCTTC.